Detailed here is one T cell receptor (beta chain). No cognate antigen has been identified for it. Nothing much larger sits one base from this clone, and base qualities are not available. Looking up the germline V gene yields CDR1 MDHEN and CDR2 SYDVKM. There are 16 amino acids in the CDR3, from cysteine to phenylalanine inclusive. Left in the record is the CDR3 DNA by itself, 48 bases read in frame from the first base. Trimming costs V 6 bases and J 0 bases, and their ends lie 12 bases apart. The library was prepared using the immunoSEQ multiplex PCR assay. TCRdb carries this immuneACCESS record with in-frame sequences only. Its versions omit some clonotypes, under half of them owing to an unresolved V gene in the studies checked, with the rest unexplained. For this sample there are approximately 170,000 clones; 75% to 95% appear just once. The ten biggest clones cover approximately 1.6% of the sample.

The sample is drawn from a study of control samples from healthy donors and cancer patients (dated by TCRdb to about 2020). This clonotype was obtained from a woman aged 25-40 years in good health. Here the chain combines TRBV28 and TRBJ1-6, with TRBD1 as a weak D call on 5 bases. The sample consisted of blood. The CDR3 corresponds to CASRGALSSYNSPLHF. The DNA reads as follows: TGTGCCAGCAGAGGGGCACTCTCCTCCTATAATTCACCCCTCCACTTT.